The clone carrying this T cell receptor beta chain was counted a few times. A J-beta primer mix and a sample-barcoded 5' primer were used in a second PCR of roughly 7 to 12 cycles. TCRdb called the 5' RACE reads again in MiXCR, with one record for every CDR3 protein. The sample lists approximately 780,000 distinct CDR3 sequences, roughly 24% seen once, with roughly 3.1% in the top ten. Total RNA was extracted at no less than 6 micrograms per sample. These data originate in a study of blood T cells in healthy people across ages. This sample also appeared in a second study, on T cells of mothers and their children. That source notes: Slightly, though not significantly, more overlap was seen in related than in unrelated mother-child pairs.

Material: blood. This clonotype was sampled from a boy younger than 18 in good health.

CDR3 DNA sequence: TGTGCCACCAGTGTGAGCGGGGGGGCGACATGGGAGACCCAGTACTTC. Protein product: CATSVSGGATWETQYF. The chain combines TRBV24-1 with TRBJ2-5; TRBD2 matches at 10 bases. V dropped 5 bases and J dropped 5; count of bases not matched to a gene: 10. This CDR3 comprises 16 residues. The germline V gene encodes CDR1 KGHDR and CDR2 SFDVKD.